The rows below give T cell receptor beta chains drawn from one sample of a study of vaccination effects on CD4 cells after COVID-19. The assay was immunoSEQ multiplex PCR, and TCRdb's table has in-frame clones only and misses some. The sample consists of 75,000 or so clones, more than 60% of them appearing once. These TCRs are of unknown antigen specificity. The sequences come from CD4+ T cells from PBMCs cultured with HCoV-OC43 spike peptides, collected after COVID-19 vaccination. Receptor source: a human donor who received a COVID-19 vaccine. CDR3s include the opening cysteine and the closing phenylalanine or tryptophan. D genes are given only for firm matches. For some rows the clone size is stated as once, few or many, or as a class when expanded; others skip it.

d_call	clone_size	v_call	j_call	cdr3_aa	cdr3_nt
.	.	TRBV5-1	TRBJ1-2	CASSLEWQSYGYTF	TGCGCCAGCAGCTTGGAATGGCAGAGCTATGGCTACACCTTC
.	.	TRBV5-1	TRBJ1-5	CASSGDVNQPQHF	TGCGCCAGCAGCGGGGACGTTAATCAGCCCCAGCATTTT
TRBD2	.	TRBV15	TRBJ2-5	CATSRVYAAGNQETQYF	TGTGCCACCAGCAGAGTATATGCAGCGGGGAACCAAGAGACCCAGTACTTC
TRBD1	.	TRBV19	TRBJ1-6	CASSMDRVRSPLHF	TGTGCCAGTAGTATGGACAGGGTTCGATCACCCCTCCACTTT
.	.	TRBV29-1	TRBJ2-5	CSVEDSNRVGQTQYF	TGCAGCGTTGAAGATTCGAACAGGGTGGGACAGACCCAGTACTTC
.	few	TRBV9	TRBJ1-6	CASSAGTLNSPLHF	TGTGCCAGCAGCGCAGGGACACTCAATTCACCCCTCCACTTT
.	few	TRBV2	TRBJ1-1	CASSGDTNTEAFF	TGTGCCAGCAGTGGGGACACGAACACTGAAGCTTTCTTT
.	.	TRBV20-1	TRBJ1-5	CSASVEGRSNQPQHF	TGCAGTGCTAGTGTCGAGGGTCGGAGCAATCAGCCCCAGCATTTT
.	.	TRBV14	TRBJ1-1	CASSQERWTEAFF	TGTGCCAGCAGCCAAGAAAGGTGGACTGAAGCTTTCTTT
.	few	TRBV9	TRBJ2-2	CASSVGRGPNTGELFF	TGTGCCAGCAGCGTAGGTCGGGGGCCAAACACCGGGGAGCTGTTTTTT
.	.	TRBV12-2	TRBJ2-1	CASRPHPRQGSYNEQFF	TGTGCAAGTCGCCCCCACCCCCGACAGGGGTCCTACAATGAGCAGTTCTTC
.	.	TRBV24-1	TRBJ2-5	CATSDPSGSPETQYF	TGTGCCACCAGTGATCCGAGCGGCTCCCCGGAGACCCAGTACTTC
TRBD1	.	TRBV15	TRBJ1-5	CATSRGQGVLSNQPQHF	TGTGCCACCAGCAGGGGACAGGGGGTCCTGTCCAATCAGCCCCAGCATTTT
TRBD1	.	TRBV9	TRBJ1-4	CASSSDRGAGNEKLFF	TGTGCCAGCAGCTCAGACAGGGGGGCGGGTAATGAAAAACTGTTTTTT
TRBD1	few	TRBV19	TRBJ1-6	CASRTTGVGSPLHF	TGTGCCAGTAGGACCACAGGGGTAGGTTCACCCCTCCACTTT
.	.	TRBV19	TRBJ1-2	CASSIDPRGWDGYTF	TGTGCCAGTAGTATAGATCCCCGGGGTTGGGACGGCTACACCTTC
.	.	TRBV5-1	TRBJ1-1	CASSVGGGAGTEAFF	TGCGCCAGCAGCGTGGGAGGGGGAGCCGGGACTGAAGCTTTCTTT
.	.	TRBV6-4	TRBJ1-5	CASSEQGNQPQHF	TGTGCCAGCAGTGAACAAGGAAATCAGCCCCAGCATTTT
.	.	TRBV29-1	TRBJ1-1	CSVEETLGEAFF	TGCAGCGTTGAAGAAACCCTGGGCGAAGCTTTCTTT
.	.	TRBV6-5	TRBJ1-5	CASSADFGTQHF	TGTGCCAGCAGCGCTGATTTTGGTACCCAGCATTTT
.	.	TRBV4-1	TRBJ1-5	CASSQAANGDSNQPQHF	TGCGCCAGCAGCCAGGCCGCGAACGGGGATAGCAATCAGCCCCAGCATTTT
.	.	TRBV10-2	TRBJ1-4	CASRGQGGEKLFF	TGCGCCAGCAGGGGGCAGGGAGGGGAAAAACTGTTTTTT
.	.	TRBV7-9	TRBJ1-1	CASSSPGGALNTEAFF	TGTGCCAGCAGCTCCCCGGGGGGCGCGTTGAACACTGAAGCTTTCTTT
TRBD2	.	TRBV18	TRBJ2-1	CASSPPGLAGKNEQFF	TGTGCCAGCTCACCACCGGGACTAGCGGGGAAGAATGAGCAGTTCTTC
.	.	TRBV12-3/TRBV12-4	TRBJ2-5	CASSLAGSETQYF	TGTGCCAGCAGTTTAGCCGGTTCGGAGACCCAGTACTTC
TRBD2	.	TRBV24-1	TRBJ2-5	CATSGRGESETQYF	TGTGCCACTTCAGGGAGGGGAGAGTCAGAGACCCAGTACTTC
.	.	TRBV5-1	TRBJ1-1	CASSFIVSGNTEAFF	TGCGCCAGCAGCTTTATAGTCTCGGGGAACACTGAAGCTTTCTTT
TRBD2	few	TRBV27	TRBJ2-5	CASSSLGLAGQETQYF	TGTGCCAGCAGTTCCCTGGGACTAGCGGGACAAGAGACCCAGTACTTC
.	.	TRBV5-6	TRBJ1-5	CASSLRGTSNQPQHF	TGTGCCAGCAGCTTGCGAGGGACGAGCAATCAGCCCCAGCATTTT
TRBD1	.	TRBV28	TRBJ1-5	CASSQGDRDNQPQHF	TGTGCCAGCAGTCAAGGGGACAGGGACAATCAGCCCCAGCATTTT
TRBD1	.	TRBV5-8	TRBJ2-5	CASSVPGGRRETQYF	TGTGCCAGCAGCGTGCCAGGGGGTAGGAGAGAGACCCAGTACTTC
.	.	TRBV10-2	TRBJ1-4	CASIDRKSRTNEKLFF	TGCGCCAGCATCGACAGAAAGAGTAGAACTAATGAAAAACTGTTTTTT
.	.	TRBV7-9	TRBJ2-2	CASSFGQNTGELFF	TGTGCCAGCAGCTTTGGTCAGAACACCGGGGAGCTGTTTTTT
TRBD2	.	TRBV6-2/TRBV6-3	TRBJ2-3	CASSYSLAGISTDTQYF	TGTGCCAGCAGTTACTCCCTAGCGGGGATTAGCACAGATACGCAGTATTTT
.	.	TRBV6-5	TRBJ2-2	CASHSTGDRPGELFF	TGTGCCAGCCACTCGACGGGGGACCGCCCCGGGGAGCTGTTTTTT
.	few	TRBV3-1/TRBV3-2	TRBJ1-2	CASSQAGYGYTF	TGTGCCAGCAGCCAAGCTGGGTATGGCTACACCTTC
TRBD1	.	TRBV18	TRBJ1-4	CASSPRTGDEKLFF	TGTGCCAGCTCACCACGAACAGGGGATGAAAAACTGTTTTTT
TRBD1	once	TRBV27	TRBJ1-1	CASSRRDRWNTEAFF	TGTGCCAGCAGCCGCCGGGACAGGTGGAACACTGAAGCTTTCTTT
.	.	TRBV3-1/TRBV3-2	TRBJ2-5	CASSPQPASGQGTQYF	TGTGCCAGCAGCCCCCAACCGGCTAGCGGACAGGGGACCCAGTACTTC
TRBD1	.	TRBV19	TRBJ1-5	CASSQGAKPDQPQHF	TGTGCCAGTAGTCAGGGGGCTAAGCCCGATCAGCCCCAGCATTTT
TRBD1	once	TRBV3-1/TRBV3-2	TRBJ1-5	CASSQEPRTGVYLSNQPQHF	TGTGCCAGCAGCCAAGAACCGAGGACAGGGGTATATTTGAGCAATCAGCCCCAGCATTTT
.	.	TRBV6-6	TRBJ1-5	CASTPLLWGNQPQHF	TGTGCCAGCACCCCTCTATTATGGGGCAATCAGCCCCAGCATTTT
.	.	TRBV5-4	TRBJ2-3	CASSSKRQGWDTQYF	TGTGCCAGCAGCTCCAAACGGCAGGGATGGGATACGCAGTATTTT
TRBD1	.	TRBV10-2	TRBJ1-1	CASSQTGGTEAFF	TGCGCCAGCAGCCAGACAGGGGGCACTGAAGCTTTCTTT
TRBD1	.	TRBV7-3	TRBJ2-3	CASSIGQASNTQYF	TGTGCCAGCAGCATTGGACAGGCGAGTAATACGCAGTATTTT
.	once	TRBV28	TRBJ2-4	CASSPTGQGLSIQYF	TGTGCCAGCAGCCCCACGGGGCAGGGTTTGAGCATTCAGTACTTC
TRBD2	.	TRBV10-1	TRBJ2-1	CASSVGGGGVEGNEQFF	TGCGCCAGCAGTGTCGGTGGCGGGGGGGTGGAGGGGAATGAGCAGTTCTTC
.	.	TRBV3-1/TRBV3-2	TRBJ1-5	CASSPGGPSYGDQPQHF	TGTGCCAGCAGCCCCGGAGGACCCTCCTATGGGGATCAGCCCCAGCATTTT
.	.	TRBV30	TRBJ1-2	CALEADEGYTF	TGTGCCCTGGAGGCTGACGAAGGCTACACCTTC
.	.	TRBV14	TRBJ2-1	CASSQDRPFRGPDEQFF	TGTGCCAGCAGCCAAGATCGCCCTTTTCGGGGGCCCGATGAGCAGTTCTTC
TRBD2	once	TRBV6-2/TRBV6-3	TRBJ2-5	CASSRGLAGGQETQYF	TGTGCCAGCAGTAGGGGACTAGCGGGGGGTCAAGAGACCCAGTACTTC
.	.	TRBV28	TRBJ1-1	CAHSTPGRTEAFF	TGTGCCCACAGTACACCGGGGAGGACTGAAGCTTTCTTT
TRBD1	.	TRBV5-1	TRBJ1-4	CASSVTGTTNEKLFF	TGCGCCAGCAGTGTGACAGGGACAACTAATGAAAAACTGTTTTTT
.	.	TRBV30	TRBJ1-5	CAWTRDRMQPQHF	TGTGCCTGGACGCGGGATCGGATGCAGCCCCAGCATTTT